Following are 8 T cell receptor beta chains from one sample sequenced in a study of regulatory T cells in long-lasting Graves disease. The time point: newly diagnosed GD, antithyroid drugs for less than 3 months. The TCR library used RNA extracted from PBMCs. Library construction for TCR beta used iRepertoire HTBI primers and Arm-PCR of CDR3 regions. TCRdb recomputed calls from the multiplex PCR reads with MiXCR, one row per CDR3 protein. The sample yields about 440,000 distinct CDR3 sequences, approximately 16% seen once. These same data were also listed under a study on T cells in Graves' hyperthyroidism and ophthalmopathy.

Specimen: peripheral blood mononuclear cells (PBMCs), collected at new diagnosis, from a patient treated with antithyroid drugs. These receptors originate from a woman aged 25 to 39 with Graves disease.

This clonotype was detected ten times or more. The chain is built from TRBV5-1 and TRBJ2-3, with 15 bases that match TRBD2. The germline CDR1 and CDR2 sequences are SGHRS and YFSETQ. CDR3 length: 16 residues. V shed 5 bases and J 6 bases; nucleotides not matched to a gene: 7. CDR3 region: CASSRTSGREVDTQYF. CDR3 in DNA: TGCGCCAGCAGTCGGACTAGCGGGAGGGAGGTGGATACGCAGTATTTT.

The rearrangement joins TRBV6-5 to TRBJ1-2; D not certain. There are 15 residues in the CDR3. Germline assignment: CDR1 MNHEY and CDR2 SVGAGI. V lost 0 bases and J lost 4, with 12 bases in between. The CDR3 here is CASSYSESRAYGYTF. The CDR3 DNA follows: TGTGCCAGCAGTTACTCGGAATCAAGGGCCTATGGCTACACCTTC.

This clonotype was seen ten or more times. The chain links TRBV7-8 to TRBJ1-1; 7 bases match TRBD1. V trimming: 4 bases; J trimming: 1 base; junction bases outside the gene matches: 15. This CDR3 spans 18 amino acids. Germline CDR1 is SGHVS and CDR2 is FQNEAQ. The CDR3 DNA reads TGTGCCAGCAGCTCCCTTCGACAGGGCCTGCGGAAGAACACTGAAGCTTTCTTT. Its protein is CASSSLRQGLRKNTEAFF.

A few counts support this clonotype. CDR3 in DNA: TGTGCCAGCTCACCGTTCTTTTTGAGCTCCTACGAGCAGTACTTC. Protein product: CASSPFFLSSYEQYF. J is TRBJ2-7 and V is TRBV18; D not resolved. This CDR3 spans 15 amino acids. The V gene lost 3 bases and the J gene lost 0 bases, with 12 bases spanning the gap. CDR1 is KGHSH and CDR2 is LQKENI in the germline V gene.

The CDR3 sequence is CASSPRGGRLSHEQFF. The CDR3 region has the DNA TGTGCCAGTAGTCCTCGGGGGGGTCGACTTTCTCATGAGCAGTTCTTC. The chain employs TRBV19 and TRBJ2-1, with TRBD2 identical over 8 bases. The V gene's germline CDR1 is LNHDA and CDR2 SQIVND (reference sequence). Germline trimming cut 5 bases from V and 8 bases from J; bases unmatched to any gene: 14. The CDR3 contains 16 residues.

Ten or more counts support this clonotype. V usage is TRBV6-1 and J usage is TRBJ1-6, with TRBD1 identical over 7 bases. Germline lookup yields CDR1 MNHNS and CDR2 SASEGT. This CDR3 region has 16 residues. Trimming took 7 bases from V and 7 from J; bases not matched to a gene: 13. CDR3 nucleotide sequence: TGTGCCAGCACCATGGAGGAGGGGGCAGGAAATTCACCCCTCCACTTT. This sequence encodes CASTMEEGAGNSPLHF.

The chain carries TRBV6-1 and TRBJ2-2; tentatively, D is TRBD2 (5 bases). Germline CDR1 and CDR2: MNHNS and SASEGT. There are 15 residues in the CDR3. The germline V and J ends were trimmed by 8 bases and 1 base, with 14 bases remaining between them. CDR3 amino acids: CASGRSLGNTGELFF. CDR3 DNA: TGTGCCAGCGGGAGATCGCTGGGGAACACCGGGGAGCTGTTTTTT.

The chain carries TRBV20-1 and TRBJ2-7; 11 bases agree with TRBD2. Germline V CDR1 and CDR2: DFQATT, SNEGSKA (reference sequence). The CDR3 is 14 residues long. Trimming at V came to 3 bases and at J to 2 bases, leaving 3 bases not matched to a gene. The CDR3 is CSASGLAGAYEQYF. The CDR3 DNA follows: TGCAGTGCTAGTGGACTAGCGGGCGCCTACGAGCAGTACTTC.